This T cell receptor beta chain is drawn from a study of identical twins. One entry per CDR3 protein results from TCRdb running MiXCR on the 5' RACE reads. The repertoire holds around 1.7 million distinct CDR3 sequences, with less than 40% as singletons. This clonotype came up a few times. Its antigen is not identified. The CDR3 has 15 residues. CDR1 SNHLY and CDR2 FYNNEI come from the germline V gene. V lost 5 bases, J lost 0 bases, and 14 bases lay in between. Overall study results and limits: The presence of invariant MAIT and iNKT cells could partly confound analyses of zero-insertion sequences. Twins' excess sharing was less marked for out-of-frame beta sequences. Abundant beta clonotypes from cord blood bore fewer insertions; memory repertoires lacked this pattern.

The sequence derives from a newborn girl in good health. The sample consisted of cord blood. This chain uses TRBV2 with TRBJ2-7; unclear D gene. CDR3 protein: CASSLSRVSSYEQYF. CDR3 nucleotide sequence: TGTGCCAGCAGTTTGAGCCGGGTGAGCTCCTACGAGCAGTACTTC.